The sequence of this T cell receptor (beta chain) was determined in a study of technical replicates of blood from a handful of donors. CDR1 is MNHEY and CDR2 is SVGAGI in the germline V gene. With 9 bases clipped from V and 6 bases from J, the junction kept 10 bases outside the gene matches. The CDR3 loop spans 15 amino acids. Sequencing was performed with immunoSEQ multiplex PCR; in TCRdb, only in-frame clones are kept and a portion is missing. The sample carries approximately 73,000 clones, approximately 92% recorded once. The receptor was derived from a human donor in good health. The J gene is TRBJ2-7, the V gene TRBV6-5; 14 bases map to TRBD2. Material: T cells isolated from PBMCs. CDR3 sequence (DNA): TGTGCCAGTCTATCTTCCGGGACTAGCGGGAGCGAGCAGTACTTC. Translated: CASLSSGTSGSEQYF.